This TCR beta chain is from a study of B cell selection in AIRE deficiency. Overall study findings and caveats: Shared Treg sequences had shorter CDR3s, biased toward rearrangements with few non-templated insertions. Around 33% of healthy-donor shared Treg TCRbeta sequences appeared in patient Tconv cells.

The regulatory T cell sort gate was CD4+CD25hiCD127low/negative. This table comes from immunoSEQ multiplex PCR, and its TCRdb copy is limited to in-frame clones, with some not included. The sample has approximately 14,000 clones; 93% are singletons. Comment on this clone: What it binds is unknown.

V lost 6 bases, J lost 5 bases, and 19 bases lay in between. Germline V gene sequence: CDR1 MDHEN, CDR2 SYDVKM. The CDR3 spans 15 residues. The sequence came from a human donor with AIRE deficiency. The chain uses TRBV28 and TRBJ2-5; a possible D gene is TRBD1 (6 bases). The sample taken for sequencing was Tregs sorted from PBMCs. The CDR3: CASSPPGDGGETQYF. For the CDR3, the DNA is TGTGCCAGCAGCCCCCCAGGGGATGGTGGTGAGACCCAGTACTTC.